The 9 T cell receptor beta chains below all came from one sample that was sequenced in a study of PD-1 blockade in classical Hodgkin lymphoma. Each of the patients experienced relapse following autologous stem cell transplantation, and their brentuximab vedotin exposure differed. Clones were read by immunoSEQ multiplex PCR, and TCRdb kept only the in-frame ones, dropping some. The sample has fewer than 90,000 clones; around nine tenths are singletons. The sample here was peripheral blood mononuclear cells (PBMCs), taken at baseline. The receptor source for this set is a human donor with classical Hodgkin lymphoma.

This clone was seen a single time. J is TRBJ2-1 and V is TRBV27; tentatively, D is TRBD1 or TRBD2 (6 bases each). V lost 7 bases to trimming and J lost 6 bases, with 16 bases between them. CDR3 size: 14 residues. In germline, CDR1 is MNHEY, CDR2 SMNVEV (reference sequence). The CDR3 DNA reads TGTGCCAGCACCGGGGGCATCATAGGCAATGAGCAGTTCTTC. The encoded protein is CASTGGIIGNEQFF.

The gene calls are TRBV5-1 and TRBJ1-2; 7 bases map to TRBD1. From germline, CDR1 is SGHRS and CDR2 YFSETQ. Trimming at V came to 0 bases and at J to 1 base, leaving 0 bases not matched to a gene. This CDR3 has 14 amino acids. The CDR3 reads CASSLDRGNYGYTF. CDR3 nucleotides: TGCGCCAGCAGCTTGGACAGGGGTAACTATGGCTACACCTTC.

The chain is built from TRBV4-1 and TRBJ1-1, with a tentative D call TRBD1 (6 bases). Germline-derived CDR1 and CDR2 are MGHRA and YSYEKL. This CDR3 region has 15 residues. V dropped 0 bases and J dropped 7 bases, with 15 bases sitting between them. CDR3 bases: TGCGCCAGCAGCCAAGATAGTAGGACAGCTATTGAAGCTTTCTTT. This translates into CASSQDSRTAIEAFF.

This clone was counted between two and nine times. V and J are TRBV7-6 and TRBJ1-2; D is perhaps TRBD1 (6 bases). The germline gives CDR1 SGHVS, CDR2 FNYEAQ. V dropped 5 bases and J dropped 6 bases, with 19 bases sitting between them. This CDR3 contains 15 residues. This CDR3 reads CASSPGVSGGNGYTF. The CDR3 nucleotides read TGTGCCAGCAGCCCTGGGGTTTCCGGGGGCAATGGCTACACCTTC. The entire variable domain, with the rest obtained from reference TRBV7-6 and TRBJ1-2, is as follows: GAGVSQSPRYKVTKRGQDVALRCDPISGHVSLYWYRQALGQGPEFLTYFNYEAQQDKSGLPNDRFSAERPEGSISTLTIQRTEQRDSAMYRCASSPGVSGGNGYTFGSGTRLTVV.

The V gene is TRBV27, the J gene TRBJ2-5; D is unclear. The CDR3 is 11 amino acids. Trimming took off 5 bases at V and 4 bases at J, with 5 bases between the two ends. Looked up from germline, CDR1 is MNHEY and CDR2 is SMNVEV (reference sequence). CDR3 in DNA: TGTGCCAGCAGTACCGGAGAGACCCAGTACTTC. Translated: CASSTGETQYF.

This chain uses TRBV2 with TRBJ2-2; TRBD1 aligns across 7 bases. V dropped 6 bases and J dropped 5; count of bases not matched to a gene: 12. This CDR3 contains 16 residues. The V gene's germline CDR1 is SNHLY and CDR2 FYNNEI. The CDR3 DNA reads as TGTGCCAGCAGCCCTGGGGACAGAAGGGCGACCGGGGAGCTGTTTTTT. Protein product: CASSPGDRRATGELFF.

The genes are TRBV6-1 and TRBJ1-5; the D is unclear. Germline CDR1 and CDR2: MNHNS and SASEGT. Trimming removed 0 bases at V and 4 bases at J, with 4 bases between. The CDR3 totals 13 residues. CDR3 protein: CASSEAGNQPQHF. The CDR3 region has the DNA TGTGCCAGCAGTGAAGCGGGGAATCAGCCCCAGCATTTT.

The chain has TRBV13 and TRBJ1-1; a weak D match, TRBD1 (5 bases). Deletions cut 5 bases from V and 2 bases from J, with 18 bases between. Germline V lookup: CDR1 PRHDT, CDR2 FYEKMQ (reference sequence). The CDR3 spans 16 residues. CDR3 protein: CASSPSGTKGNTEAFF. CDR3 coding DNA: TGTGCCAGCAGCCCCAGCGGGACGAAGGGTAACACTGAAGCTTTCTTT.

The chain joins TRBV28 to TRBJ2-2; a weak D match, TRBD2 (5 bases). Trimming pared 6 bases from V and 2 bases from J, leaving 7 bases between. This CDR3 is built from 13 residues. CDR1 MDHEN and CDR2 SYDVKM come from the germline V gene. The CDR3 reads CASSGKNTGELFF. CDR3 in DNA: TGTGCCAGCAGCGGGAAAAACACCGGGGAGCTGTTTTTT.